These T cell receptor beta chains were read from a single sample in a study of blood T cell repertoires in COVID-19. The method was immunoSEQ multiplex PCR; TCRdb's version includes in-frame clones alone and lacks a portion of them. The sample lists approximately 130,000 clones; about 83% were seen once. The sequencing input was peripheral blood. Source of these receptors: a human donor in a cohort sampled during active COVID-19. Both conserved end residues are part of each CDR3. The order of the fields is clone size, J gene, CDR3 length, V gene, D gene, CDR3 DNA, CDR3 protein. A D gene is named only where the DNA matches it firmly. The size entry is marked missing in some rows and otherwise reads once, few, many or a size class.

.	TRBJ1-1	14	TRBV5-5	.	TGTGCCAGCAGCTTGGGTCAGGTGAACACTGAAGCTTTCTTT	CASSLGQVNTEAFF
.	TRBJ2-1	13	TRBV5-1	.	TGCGCCAGCAGCGTCGGACAGTACAATGAGCAGTTCTTC	CASSVGQYNEQFF
.	TRBJ1-2	15	TRBV3-1/TRBV3-2	TRBD1	TGTGCCAGCAGTAATTACCAGGGGGCGCCGGATGGCTACACCTTC	CASSNYQGAPDGYTF
.	TRBJ1-2	14	TRBV19	TRBD1	TGTGCCAGTAGGCGGACAGGGGGCAACTATGGCTACACCTTC	CASRRTGGNYGYTF
.	TRBJ1-4	16	TRBV7-6	.	TGTGCCAGCAGCCCCCAGGTTCTTGCAACTAATGAAAAACTGTTTTTT	CASSPQVLATNEKLFF
.	TRBJ2-3	13	TRBV5-1	.	TGCGCCAGCAGCTTTGATGGGGGGACCGAGAAGCATTTT	CASSFDGGTEKHF
.	TRBJ1-2	15	TRBV19	.	TGTGCCAGTAGTATCTCCCCGACAGCTAACTATGGCTACACCTTC	CASSISPTANYGYTF
.	TRBJ2-1	15	TRBV6-1	TRBD2	TGTGCCAGCAGTGAGTCGGGGGGGACCTACAATGAGCAGTTCTTC	CASSESGGTYNEQFF
.	TRBJ1-6	14	TRBV19	.	TGTGCCAGTAGTGTCAAAACAGGGAATTCACCCCTCCACTTT	CASSVKTGNSPLHF
.	TRBJ2-7	15	TRBV28	TRBD1	TGTGCCAGCACCCCCGCAGGGACAGGGGCCCCCGAGCAGTACTTC	CASTPAGTGAPEQYF
.	TRBJ2-7	14	TRBV7-2	.	TGTGCCAGCAGCTTAGGTCGCGGGCGGTACGAGCAGTACTTC	CASSLGRGRYEQYF
.	TRBJ2-7	14	TRBV3-1/TRBV3-2	.	TGTGCCAGCAGCCAAGGCAGGGGCCTACGCGAGCAGTACTTC	CASSQGRGLREQYF
.	TRBJ2-2	16	TRBV3-1/TRBV3-2	.	TGTGCCAGCAGCCGTAGGACAGGAGGGCACACCGGGGAGCTGTTTTTT	CASSRRTGGHTGELFF
.	TRBJ1-5	13	TRBV28	.	TGTGCCAGCAGAGGAGGGAACAATCAGCCCCAGCATTTT	CASRGGNNQPQHF
once	TRBJ1-5	12	TRBV7-2	.	TGTGCCAGCAGCTTAGACTATCAGCCCCAGCATTTT	CASSLDYQPQHF
.	TRBJ1-6	15	TRBV5-4	TRBD1	TGTGCCAGCAGCTCCCGGGACAGCTTTCATTCACCCCTCCACTTT	CASSSRDSFHSPLHF
.	TRBJ1-4	14	TRBV19	.	TGTGCCACCCACCCCAGGGGCGGTAATGAAAAACTGTTTTTT	CATHPRGGNEKLFF
.	TRBJ2-3	11	TRBV7-9	.	TGTGCCAGCAGCCCCCGGGAGACGCAGTATTTT	CASSPRETQYF
.	TRBJ2-5	13	TRBV13	.	TGTGCCAGCACGGTCGGACTTCAAGAGACCCAGTACTTC	CASTVGLQETQYF
.	TRBJ2-1	14	TRBV3-1/TRBV3-2	.	TGTGCCAGCAGCCAAGATTTGGTGCAGGGTCCCCAATTCTTC	CASSQDLVQGPQFF
.	TRBJ2-7	12	TRBV5-6	.	TGTGCCAGCCTCCGGTGGGGGCTCGAGCAGTACTTC	CASLRWGLEQYF
.	TRBJ2-7	15	TRBV11-1	TRBD1	TGTGCCAGCAGCCGGTCGGGACAGGGGCTACACGAGCAGTACTTC	CASSRSGQGLHEQYF
once	TRBJ2-6	18	TRBV18	TRBD1	TGTGCCAGCTCACCCCCGGGACAGAAAACTTCTGGGGCCAACGTCCTGACTTTC	CASSPPGQKTSGANVLTF
.	TRBJ2-5	13	TRBV7-2	.	TGTGCCAGCAGCCCGATGCGACTGGGGACCCAGTACTTC	CASSPMRLGTQYF
.	TRBJ2-3	14	TRBV10-3	TRBD1	TGTGCCATCAGTGGGGACAGTAACACAGATACGCAGTATTTT	CAISGDSNTDTQYF
.	TRBJ2-7	12	TRBV11-1	.	TGTGCCAGCAGCTTCCAGGGTGGCGAGCAGTACTTC	CASSFQGGEQYF
.	TRBJ2-1	15	TRBV24-1	TRBD1	TGTGCCACCAGTGATACCAGGGGGCGAAGGGGTGAGCAGTTCTTC	CATSDTRGRRGEQFF
.	TRBJ2-7	11	TRBV28	.	TGTGCCAGCACCTCTTTATACGAGCAGTACTTC	CASTSLYEQYF
few	TRBJ2-2	14	TRBV16	TRBD2	TGTGCCAGCGGAAGCGGGGCTAACACCGGGGAGCTGTTTTTT	CASGSGANTGELFF
.	TRBJ2-1	19	TRBV4-2	TRBD2	TGTGCCAGCAGCCAAGATAAAACTAGCGGGGTGAGCTCCTACAATGAGCAGTTCTTC	CASSQDKTSGVSSYNEQFF
.	TRBJ1-1	10	TRBV6-1	.	TGTGCCAGCAGTGACGTTGAAGCTTTCTTT	CASSDVEAFF
.	TRBJ1-5	19	TRBV23-1	.	TGCGCCAGCAGTCACCGCCGAGACAGGCCTCACCCCACCAATCAGCCCCAGCATTTT	CASSHRRDRPHPTNQPQHF
once	TRBJ2-2	16	TRBV9	TRBD1	TGTGCCAGCAGCGACGACAGGGGGCAGCCCACCGGGGAGCTGTTTTTT	CASSDDRGQPTGELFF
few	TRBJ1-2	12	TRBV12-3/TRBV12-4	TRBD1	TGTGCCAGCAGCCGGGACAGCTATGGCTACACCTTC	CASSRDSYGYTF
.	TRBJ1-2	14	TRBV29-1	TRBD1	TGCAGCGTCCCGGGACAGGCTGAGGGAGGGGGCTACACCTTC	CSVPGQAEGGGYTF
.	TRBJ2-1	13	TRBV7-8	TRBD2	TGTGCCAGCAGCTCCCCCCGGGAGGATGAGCAGTTCTTC	CASSSPREDEQFF
.	TRBJ1-1	13	TRBV19	.	TGTGCCAGTAGTCTCTCCCGGGAGATAAAAGCTTTCTTT	CASSLSREIKAFF
.	TRBJ2-1	15	TRBV11-2	.	TGTGCCAGCAGCTTAGACGGGGGCTCCTACAATGAGCAGTTCTTC	CASSLDGGSYNEQFF
.	TRBJ1-1	14	TRBV5-1	.	TGCGCCAGCAGCTTGGAGACACCGAACACTGAAGCTTTCTTT	CASSLETPNTEAFF
.	TRBJ2-3	15	TRBV3-1/TRBV3-2	TRBD2	TGTGCCAGCAGCCAAGGACTAGCGGGCACAGATACGCAGTATTTT	CASSQGLAGTDTQYF
.	TRBJ1-3	14	TRBV6-1	.	TGTGCCAGCAGTGAAGCGGCGAGGAGAAACACCATATATTTT	CASSEAARRNTIYF
.	TRBJ2-7	14	TRBV7-9	.	TGTGCCAGCAGCCGCGGGACTGAGGTTTACGAGCAGTACTTC	CASSRGTEVYEQYF